Listed here is a single T cell receptor (beta chain). The clone's antigen remains unknown. No much larger clone exists at a distance of one base, and base qualities are not known. The data originate from a study of OX40 agonist ivuxolimab in advanced cancers. For the wider study: Ivuxolimab was a fully human IgG2 agonistic monoclonal antibody targeting the costimulatory receptor OX40 (CD134). Intravenous ivuxolimab was administered to patients every 2 weeks at six dose levels: 0.01, 0.1, 0.3, 1.5, 3 and 10 mg/kg. Of the roughly 52 dose-escalation patients, hepatocellular carcinoma was present in approximately 20, melanoma in roughly 15, renal cell carcinoma in 9 and head and neck cancer in 9. A male proportion of roughly 80% and a mean age of roughly 58 years, ranging from 23 to 79, were recorded for the dose-escalation cohort. Patients were allowed to have had prior anti-PD-1, anti-PD-L1 or anti-CTLA-4 therapy, and 40% of the dose-escalation patients had previously received checkpoint inhibitors. Partial responses occurred in three dose-escalation patients, of whom one had hepatocellular carcinoma and two had cutaneous melanoma. The point of sequencing TCRbeta in the periphery was to test whether ivuxolimab changed TCR sequence diversity and drove clonal T-cell expansion. The paper covers the monotherapy dose-escalation part of the phase I ivuxolimab trial, which included N of about 50 patients. General study outcomes and caveats: In partial responders in the 0.1-3.0 mg/kg groups, normalized peripheral clonal expansion was found to be among the lowest, especially among CD8+ T cells. Low levels of normalized T-cell clonal expansion were also shown by some nonresponding patients. After ivuxolimab, CD8+ T cells had more expanded clones than CD4+ T cells on average. At doses of 0.1 to 3.0 mg/kg, clonal expansion of both CD4+ and CD8+ blood T cells was observed from baseline to week 6. The antigen specificity of the clonally expanded peripheral T cells was not determined.

Genomic DNA was extracted from sorted cells for sequencing of the TCRbeta CDR3 region. The immunoSEQ Assay was used to sequence the TCRbeta CDR3 regions. TCRdb carries this immuneACCESS record with in-frame sequences only. Its versions omit some clonotypes, under half of them owing to an unresolved V gene in the studies checked, with the rest unexplained. This sample comprises 70,000 or so clones, 70% to 90% of them detected only once. The ten largest clones add up to 1.3% of the sample. The CDR3 measures 16 amino acids from cysteine to phenylalanine. Left in the record is the CDR3 DNA by itself, 48 bases read in frame from the first base. Trimming leaves V shorter by 4 bases and J shorter by 3 bases, with the junction holding 10 bases beyond the gene matches. Per the germline V gene, SGHTS is the CDR1 and YDEGEE is the CDR2. The trial excluded patients who had a history of autoimmune disease or were on systemic immunosuppression. Peripheral blood for TCR sequencing was collected from all dose cohorts at baseline, on cycle 4 day 1, and on cycle 7 day 1. The samples were drawn from a first-in-human, open-label, multicenter phase I dose-escalation trial of ivuxolimab. Adults with locally advanced or metastatic head and neck squamous cell, hepatocellular, melanoma or renal cell carcinoma were enrolled in the trial. Before TCR sequencing, CD4+ T cells and CD8+ T cells from peripheral blood were sorted into separate populations.

The source material was CD4+ or CD8+ T cells sorted from blood, sampled in a trial of the OX40 agonist ivuxolimab. Rearrangement joined TRBV5-8 to TRBJ2-4; the central 7 bases match TRBD1. This TCR came from an adult with an advanced solid tumor such as melanoma, head and neck, liver or kidney cancer. CDR3 region: CASSLRTGWDKNIQYF. The bases are TGTGCCAGCAGCCTTAGGACAGGTTGGGACAAAAACATTCAGTACTTC.